This T cell receptor (beta chain) was captured by sequencing in a study of control samples from healthy donors and cancer patients. The CDR3 is made up of 14 amino acids. Deletions cut 2 bases from V and 4 bases from J, with 11 bases between. Germline V gene sequence: CDR1 MNHNS, CDR2 SASEGT. Data came from immunoSEQ multiplex PCR; TCRdb stores just in-frame clones and leaves some out. The sample shows around 140,000 clones, about nine tenths of them seen only once. Sequencing used blood. The chain carries TRBV6-1 and TRBJ1-2, with D perhaps TRBD1 (6 bases). The TCR sequence derives from a man aged 18-30 years in good health. CDR3 region: CASSEQGISYGYTF. The CDR3 DNA sequence: TGTGCCAGCAGTGAACAGGGGATAAGCTATGGCTACACCTTC.